The 21 T cell receptor beta chains listed next were all sequenced from one sample in a study of blood T cell repertoires in COVID-19. Some clones are missing from TCRdb's copy, which holds only in-frame ones; the method was immunoSEQ multiplex PCR. The table has hundreds of thousands of clones, about 91% seen once; the top ten hold approximately 9.4%. Sequenced sample: PBMCs or T cells enriched from blood (not recorded which). These receptor sequences come from a woman aged 35 to 49 who had recovered from COVID-19.

The gene calls are TRBV7-9 and TRBJ2-7, with 10 nucleotides matching TRBD2. J lost 0 bases, V lost 8 bases, and 10 bases had no gene match. The CDR3 extends over 16 amino acids. Per germline, CDR1 SEHNR and CDR2 FQNEAQ (reference sequence). CDR3: CASSPDSGGISYEQYF. As DNA, the CDR3 is TGTGCCAGCTCCCCAGATAGCGGGGGGATCTCCTACGAGCAGTACTTC.

The count of this clone is one. The genes are TRBV5-1 and TRBJ1-2, with TRBD1 identical over 9 bases. The CDR3 consists of 14 residues. Germline CDR1 SGHRS, CDR2 YFSETQ. J gave up 4 bases and V 2 bases, and 3 bases lay outside the gene matches. CDR3 sequence reads: CASSFGTGTYGYTF. CDR3 in DNA: TGCGCCAGCAGCTTCGGGACAGGGACCTATGGCTACACCTTC.

This chain joins TRBV6-2 or TRBV6-3 and TRBJ1-5; no firm D call. Germline values: CDR1 MNHEY, CDR2 SVGEGT. The CDR3 runs to 16 residues. Trimming stripped 0 bases from V and 7 bases from J, with 16 bases between. The CDR3 protein is CASSYSFRGTKQPQHF. In nucleotides, the CDR3 is TGTGCCAGCAGTTACTCGTTCCGGGGAACGAAACAGCCCCAGCATTTT.

The gene calls are TRBV5-5 and TRBJ1-1; a weak D match, TRBD1 (6 bases). This CDR3 is built from 18 residues. Trimming stripped 2 bases from V and 0 bases from J, with 20 bases between. CDR1 is SGHKS, CDR2 YYEKEE, per germline (reference sequence). CDR3 protein: CASSLIGPWTAMNTEAFF. In nucleotides, the CDR3 is TGTGCCAGCAGCTTAATCGGTCCCTGGACAGCAATGAACACTGAAGCTTTCTTT. Full variable domain (rest looked up from reference TRBV5-5 and TRBJ1-1): DAGVTQSPTHLIKTRGQQVTLRCSPISGHKSVSWYQQVLGQGPQFIFQYYEKEERGRGNFPDRFSARQFPNYSSELNVNALLLGDSALYLCASSLIGPWTAMNTEAFFGQGTRLTVV.

The rearrangement joins TRBV9 to TRBJ2-7; maybe TRBD1 (6 bases). The CDR3 has 14 residues. Trimming pared 2 bases from V and 0 bases from J, leaving 9 bases between. CDR1 and CDR2 from the germline V gene are SGDLS and YYNGEE. CDR3 sequence reads: CASSVTGFSYEQYF. The CDR3, as DNA: TGTGCCAGCAGCGTTACAGGGTTCTCCTACGAGCAGTACTTC.

Here the CDR3 DNA reads TGTGCCAGCAGCCAGACACTAGCCGGAAACACCATATATTTT. Residues: CASSQTLAGNTIYF. The genes are TRBV5-4 and TRBJ1-3; D ambiguous. This CDR3 has 14 amino acids. Trimming stripped 4 bases from V and 4 bases from J, with 12 bases between. Germline CDR1 SGHNT, CDR2 YYREEE (reference sequence).

Only a few counts were recorded for this clone. J is TRBJ1-5 and V is TRBV19; 7 positions agree with TRBD1. This CDR3 has 14 residues. CDR1 is LNHDA and CDR2 is SQIVND in the germline V gene (reference sequence). V lost 10 bases, J lost 1 base, and 7 bases stayed unmatched. The CDR3: CATQAGQSNQPQHF. In DNA, the CDR3 is TGTGCCACTCAGGCGGGACAGAGCAATCAGCCCCAGCATTTT.

The chain joins TRBV30 to TRBJ1-2, with D tentatively TRBD1 (5 bases). Trimming took off 2 bases at V and 11 bases at J, with 12 bases between the two ends. Germline CDR1 and CDR2: GTSNPN and SVGIG (reference sequence). The CDR3 is 11 amino acids. The DNA for the CDR3 is TGTGCCTGGAGTCGATTCAGGGATTACACCTTC. This translates into CAWSRFRDYTF.

The count of this clone is one. The chain combines TRBV29-1 with TRBJ2-1; 10 nucleotides align to TRBD2. V shed 3 bases, J shed 7 bases, and the junction held 6 bases outside the gene matches. The germline V gene has CDR1 SQVTM and CDR2 ANQGSEA. The CDR3 covers 14 residues. DNA of the CDR3: TGCAGCGTTGAGGGGCTAGCGGGAGAGAATGAGCAGTTCTTC. Its protein is CSVEGLAGENEQFF.

The chain recombines TRBV10-3 with TRBJ1-4; 8 nucleotides align to TRBD1. The trim removed 6 bases at V and 7 bases at J, leaving 4 bases unmatched. The germline V gene encodes CDR1 ENHRY and CDR2 SYGVKD. The CDR3 length is 13 residues. In DNA form, the CDR3 reads TGTGCCATCAGAACAGGACAGGGTGAAAAACTGTTTTTT. Protein product: CAIRTGQGEKLFF.

This clone was found a few times. J is TRBJ2-2 and V is TRBV6-2 or TRBV6-3; a possible D gene is TRBD2 (5 bases). The CDR3 extends over 16 amino acids. Germline V gene sequence: CDR1 MNHEY, CDR2 SVGEGT. Trimming took 2 bases from V and 7 from J, leaving 17 bases between them. The CDR3 sequence: CASSYRRNRLGGELFF. CDR3 DNA sequence: TGTGCCAGCAGTTACCGGAGGAACCGACTGGGCGGGGAGCTGTTTTTT.

V gene TRBV5-1 combines with J gene TRBJ1-2; TRBD1 matches 7 bases. V gave up 4 bases and J gave up 1 base; unmatched junction bases: 19. The CDR3 has 19 amino acids. Germline V gene lookup returns CDR1 SGHRS and CDR2 YFSETQ. This CDR3 is CASSSRSTGAAENNYGYTF. The CDR3 DNA sequence: TGCGCCAGCAGCAGTCGATCCACAGGGGCCGCCGAAAATAACTATGGCTACACCTTC.

This clone has just a few counts. The genes are TRBV7-2 and TRBJ2-1; D ambiguous. The germline V and J ends were trimmed by 7 bases and 6 bases, with 19 bases remaining between them. CDR1 is SGHTA and CDR2 is FQGNSA in the germline V gene. This CDR3 comprises 15 residues. Written as DNA, the CDR3 is TGTGCCAGCACCCCAACCTTGGGCCACTTCAATGAGCAGTTCTTC. It translates to CASTPTLGHFNEQFF.

The J gene is TRBJ2-2, the V gene TRBV25-1; TRBD1 matches 8 bases. From germline, CDR1 is MGHDK and CDR2 SYGVNS. The CDR3 spans 15 residues. The ends lost 4 bases at V and 2 bases at J; junction bases unmatched: 3. CDR3 loop: CASSGDRLNTGELFF. The DNA of the CDR3 is TGTGCCAGCAGTGGGGACAGGCTCAACACCGGGGAGCTGTTTTTT.

This chain connects TRBV23-1 to TRBJ2-7, with TRBD1 as a possible D gene (5 bases). TRBV23-1 is given ORF status, its function remaining uncertain. The CDR3 covers 17 residues. V lost 0 bases and J lost 0, with 15 bases in between. The CDR3 protein is CASSQSNNRTSSYEQYF. The DNA for the CDR3 is TGCGCCAGCAGTCAATCGAATAACAGGACGAGCTCCTACGAGCAGTACTTC.

The CDR3 loop is CATSINRERKEQFF. In DNA, the CDR3 is TGTGCCACCAGCATCAACCGGGAGAGGAAGGAGCAGTTCTTC. The J gene is TRBJ2-1, the V gene TRBV15; possible D gene TRBD2, 6 bases. Germline assignment: CDR1 LNHNV and CDR2 YYDKDF (reference sequence). The ends were cut back, 4 bases at V and 10 bases at J, with 17 bases in the middle. The CDR3 covers 14 residues. The entire variable domain, with the rest obtained from reference TRBV15 and TRBJ2-1, is as follows: DAMVIQNPRYQVTQFGKPVTLSCSQTLNHNVMYWYQQKSSQAPKLLFHYYDKDFNNEADTPDNFQSRRPNTSFCFLDIRSPGLGDTAMYLCATSINRERKEQFFGPGTRLTVL.

The chain uses TRBV29-1 and TRBJ2-7, with 9 nucleotides matching TRBD1. CDR1 and CDR2 (germline): SQVTM, ANQGSEA. This CDR3 spans 15 amino acids. V shed 4 bases, J shed 5 bases, and the junction held 12 bases outside the gene matches. CDR3 DNA sequence: TGCAGCGTTGCGGAGGAGGACAGGGGTAGCCACGAGCAGTACTTC. This gives the protein CSVAEEDRGSHEQYF.

The chain is built from TRBV18 and TRBJ2-7; D is uncertain. V lost 1 base and J lost 6, with 7 bases in between. CDR3 length: 12 residues. Per the germline V gene, CDR1 is KGHSH and CDR2 is LQKENI. CDR3 amino acids: CASSPQASEQYF. CDR3 sequence (DNA): TGTGCCAGCTCACCACAAGCGAGCGAGCAGTACTTC.

This clone was seen a handful of times. This chain uses TRBV9 with TRBJ2-3; 10 bases are a match to TRBD2. The CDR3 sequence is 15 residues long. Germline CDR1 reads SGDLS; CDR2 reads YYNGEE. Trimming at V came to 3 bases and at J to 3 bases, leaving 4 bases not matched to a gene. The DNA of the CDR3 is TGTGCCAGCAGCGCCGGACTAGCGGCTACAGATACGCAGTATTTT. Translation: CASSAGLAATDTQYF.

The rearrangement links TRBV11-3 to TRBJ2-5; possible D gene TRBD1, 6 bases. With 4 bases removed from V and 5 bases from J, the gap between germline ends came to 11 bases. CDR3 length equals 13 residues. Germline V gene sequence: CDR1 SGHNT, CDR2 YENEEA. CDR3 sequence reads: CASSSNRAETQYF. The CDR3, as DNA: TGTGCCAGCAGCTCAAACAGGGCTGAGACCCAGTACTTC.

V gene TRBV9 combines with J gene TRBJ2-2, with 8 bases matching TRBD1. The CDR3 loop spans 16 amino acids. Trimming at V came to 3 bases and at J to 1 base, leaving 5 bases not matched to a gene. Germline V gene lookup returns CDR1 SGDLS and CDR2 YYNGEE. DNA for the CDR3: TGTGCCAGCAGCGGGCAGGGGGCGCGGAACACCGGGGAGCTGTTTTTT. Protein product: CASSGQGARNTGELFF.